This T cell receptor (beta chain) was recovered during a study of response to subunit inactivated influenza vaccine. Study-level results: The authors suggested that few new T cells are recruited per seasonal influenza vaccination.

TCRdb ran MiXCR on the RT-PCR reads and lists one entry per CDR3 protein. The table lists hundreds of thousands of distinct CDR3 sequences, under 20% of them singletons. About this clonotype: Its antigen is unidentified.

The sequencing used PBMCs from blood, collected roughly 5 days after vaccination. The clonotype was recovered from a man between 50 and 59 years old who received an inactivated influenza vaccine.

CDR3 in DNA: TGCAGTGCTAGTCAAGGTTCAGGGGCTGGAAACACCATATATTTT. Its translation is CSASQGSGAGNTIYF. The rearrangement uses TRBV20-1 and TRBJ1-3; TRBD1 is a possible D gene (6 bases). With 3 bases removed from V and 2 bases from J, the gap between germline ends came to 14 bases. CDR1 is DFQATT, CDR2 SNEGSKA, per germline (reference sequence). The CDR3 has 15 amino acids.